This TCR beta chain was identified during a study of OX40 agonist ivuxolimab in advanced cancers. With respect to the entire study: Ivuxolimab was a fully human IgG2 agonistic monoclonal antibody targeting the costimulatory receptor OX40 (CD134). Intravenous ivuxolimab was administered to patients every 2 weeks at six dose levels: 0.01, 0.1, 0.3, 1.5, 3 and 10 mg/kg. Of the 50 or so patients in dose escalation, about 20 had hepatocellular carcinoma, about 15 had melanoma, 9 had renal cell carcinoma and 9 had head and neck cancer. The dose-escalation cohort was 80% to 90% male with a mean age of about 54 years, ranging from roughly 20 to 80. Prior anti-PD-1, anti-PD-L1 or anti-CTLA-4 therapy was permitted, and checkpoint inhibitors had been received by around 39% of dose-escalation patients. Partial responses occurred in three dose-escalation patients, of whom one had hepatocellular carcinoma and two had cutaneous melanoma. The purpose of peripheral TCRbeta sequencing was to test whether ivuxolimab changed TCR sequence diversity and led to clonal T-cell expansion. The paper covers the monotherapy dose-escalation part of the phase I ivuxolimab trial, which included N of about 56 patients. Broad study findings and their caveats: The antigen specificity of the peripheral T cells that underwent clonal expansion was not determined. After ivuxolimab, more expanded clones were found on average in CD8+ T cells than in CD4+ T cells. Low levels of normalized T-cell clonal expansion were also seen in some patients who did not respond. At doses of 0.1 to 3.0 mg/kg, clonal expansion of both CD4+ and CD8+ blood T cells was observed from baseline to week 6. In the 0.1-3.0 mg/kg groups, partial responders had among the lowest normalized peripheral clonal expansion, particularly in CD8+ T cells.

For sequencing of the TCRbeta CDR3 region, genomic DNA was extracted from the sorted cells. The immunoSEQ Assay was used to sequence the TCRbeta CDR3 regions. The table was pulled from immuneACCESS by TCRdb, which kept in-frame rearrangements only. Such tables lose some clones; where checked, under half of the loss comes from unresolved V genes, and the rest has no known cause. The sample yields more than 60,000 clones; 70% to 90% were counted once. Jointly, the top ten make up about 1.2% of the sample. Relative to germline, V is 1 base shorter and J is 5 bases shorter, with 14 bases between their ends. CDR1 and CDR2 are read off the germline V gene as MGHRA and YSYEKL. The CDR3 runs 16 amino acids, cysteine and phenylalanine included. Just CDR3 DNA is preserved here, 48 bases in frame from base 1. Patients with autoimmune disease history or receiving systemic immunosuppression were excluded from the trial. Peripheral blood for TCR sequencing was collected from all dose cohorts at baseline, on cycle 4 day 1, and on cycle 7 day 1. Samples were obtained from an open-label, multicenter, first-in-human phase I dose-escalation trial of ivuxolimab. Adults with locally advanced or metastatic melanoma, renal cell carcinoma, hepatocellular carcinoma or head and neck squamous cell carcinoma were enrolled in the trial. Before TCR sequencing, CD4+ T cells and CD8+ T cells from peripheral blood were sorted into separate populations.

Concerning this clone: Which antigen it targets is not known. No much larger clone is present one base from it, and per-base qualities are unavailable.

This specimen consisted of CD4+ or CD8+ T cells sorted from blood, obtained in a trial of the OX40 agonist ivuxolimab. Rearrangement joined TRBV4-1 to TRBJ2-2; the D gene is perhaps TRBD2, on 5 matching bases. This clonotype was obtained from an adult with an advanced solid tumor such as melanoma, head and neck, liver or kidney cancer. The CDR3 reads as follows: CASSQGSRGRTGELFF. The nucleotide sequence reads TGCGCCAGCAGCCAAGGGTCCCGGGGAAGGACCGGGGAGCTGTTTTTT.